A selection of T cell receptor beta chains follows, all from one sample in a study of T cell clones after liver transplantation. Profiled with immunoSEQ multiplex PCR; TCRdb holds only in-frame clones, not every one. The sample yields tens of thousands of clones, 80% seen once. Sequences were derived from CD4+ T cells from blood, sampled 12 months after liver transplant. These TCRs come from a human patient who received a liver transplant. Some T cells may trace back to the graft donor. Both conserved end residues are part of each CDR3. Each record gives: clone size, J gene, D gene, V gene, CDR3 DNA, CDR3 protein. A D gene is named only where the DNA matches it firmly. Clone size is stated in some rows and not others, as once, few, many or a class when expanded.

abundance: NA; j_gene: TRBJ1-1; d_gene: NA; v_gene: TRBV18; CDR3nt: TGTGCCAGCTCACGAGACAGAGACACTGAAGCTTTCTTT; CDR3aa: CASSRDRDTEAFF
abundance: NA; j_gene: TRBJ2-1; d_gene: TRBD1; v_gene: TRBV5-1; CDR3nt: TGCGCCAGCAGCTTGGGGACAGGGGCCTCCTTCAATGAGCAGTTCTTC; CDR3aa: CASSLGTGASFNEQFF
abundance: NA; j_gene: TRBJ1-2; d_gene: NA; v_gene: TRBV7-8; CDR3nt: TGTGCCAGCAGCTACAGGGACTTAGGGTATGGCTACACCTTC; CDR3aa: CASSYRDLGYGYTF
abundance: NA; j_gene: TRBJ1-2; d_gene: TRBD1; v_gene: TRBV19; CDR3nt: TGTGCCAGTAGCCCAACCGGGACAGGGAACTATGGCTACACCTTC; CDR3aa: CASSPTGTGNYGYTF
abundance: NA; j_gene: TRBJ2-1; d_gene: NA; v_gene: TRBV5-4; CDR3nt: TGTGCCAGCAGCCCGCGGCGGGAATACAATGAGCAGTTCTTC; CDR3aa: CASSPRREYNEQFF
abundance: NA; j_gene: TRBJ1-2; d_gene: NA; v_gene: TRBV28; CDR3nt: TGTGCCAGCAGTACCAATCTTAACTATGGCTACACCTTC; CDR3aa: CASSTNLNYGYTF
abundance: NA; j_gene: TRBJ2-6; d_gene: TRBD1; v_gene: TRBV28; CDR3nt: TGTGCCAGCAGGTACCGGGACAGGGATCAATCTGGGGCCAACGTCCTGACTTTC; CDR3aa: CASRYRDRDQSGANVLTF
abundance: NA; j_gene: TRBJ2-3; d_gene: NA; v_gene: TRBV5-6; CDR3nt: TGTGCCAGCAGCCCAGGAGTAACCACAGATACGCAGTATTTT; CDR3aa: CASSPGVTTDTQYF
abundance: NA; j_gene: TRBJ2-3; d_gene: NA; v_gene: TRBV29-1; CDR3nt: TGCAGCTCTCAAGGGGCGGCAAGCACAGATACGCAGTATTTT; CDR3aa: CSSQGAASTDTQYF
abundance: NA; j_gene: TRBJ2-1; d_gene: TRBD2; v_gene: TRBV9; CDR3nt: TGTGCCAGCAGCGGAAATAGCGGGAGCTCCTACAATGAGCAGTTCTTC; CDR3aa: CASSGNSGSSYNEQFF
abundance: NA; j_gene: TRBJ2-3; d_gene: TRBD2; v_gene: TRBV10-1; CDR3nt: TGCGCCAGCAGTGAGTTAGCGGGGAAGGTCACAGATACGCAGTATTTT; CDR3aa: CASSELAGKVTDTQYF
abundance: NA; j_gene: TRBJ2-7; d_gene: NA; v_gene: TRBV28; CDR3nt: TGTGCCAGCACCGCCCCGGACCGACGCTCCTACGAGCAGTACTTC; CDR3aa: CASTAPDRRSYEQYF
abundance: NA; j_gene: TRBJ2-2; d_gene: TRBD1; v_gene: TRBV30; CDR3nt: TGTGCCTGGAGATACAGGGGGCGGTTATACCAGGCCACCGGGGAGCTGTTTTTT; CDR3aa: CAWRYRGRLYQATGELFF
abundance: NA; j_gene: TRBJ2-7; d_gene: TRBD1; v_gene: TRBV7-2; CDR3nt: TGTGCCAGCAGCTTTCGACAGGGGGCTTACGAGCAGTACTTC; CDR3aa: CASSFRQGAYEQYF
abundance: few; j_gene: TRBJ2-2; d_gene: TRBD2; v_gene: TRBV5-1; CDR3nt: TGCGCCAGCAGCTCTCAGGGACTAGCGGGATTACTGAACACCGGGGAGCTGTTTTTT; CDR3aa: CASSSQGLAGLLNTGELFF
abundance: NA; j_gene: TRBJ1-1; d_gene: NA; v_gene: TRBV5-1; CDR3nt: TGCGCCAGCAGCTTGGGGTCAGAAGGGGAAGCTTTCTTT; CDR3aa: CASSLGSEGEAFF
abundance: NA; j_gene: TRBJ1-2; d_gene: NA; v_gene: TRBV4-3; CDR3nt: TGCGCCAGCAGCCAAGATCCCCAGGGAAAGAACTATGGCTACACCTTC; CDR3aa: CASSQDPQGKNYGYTF
abundance: NA; j_gene: TRBJ2-7; d_gene: NA; v_gene: TRBV11-3; CDR3nt: TGTGCCAGCAGCTTAGATACTGGGGGAACCTACGAGCAGTACTTC; CDR3aa: CASSLDTGGTYEQYF
abundance: few; j_gene: TRBJ1-4; d_gene: TRBD1; v_gene: TRBV4-1; CDR3nt: TGCGCCAGCAGCCTCCGGGACAGGGATGAAAAACTGTTTTTT; CDR3aa: CASSLRDRDEKLFF
abundance: once; j_gene: TRBJ2-6; d_gene: NA; v_gene: TRBV18; CDR3nt: TGTGCCAGCTCACCCCCGGGGCGGGCTGGGGCCAACGTCCTGACTTTC; CDR3aa: CASSPPGRAGANVLTF
abundance: NA; j_gene: TRBJ2-7; d_gene: TRBD2; v_gene: TRBV14; CDR3nt: TGTGCCAGCAGCCACGGACTAGCGGGGTCCTACGAGCAGTACTTC; CDR3aa: CASSHGLAGSYEQYF
abundance: NA; j_gene: TRBJ2-5; d_gene: NA; v_gene: TRBV28; CDR3nt: TGTGCCAGCAGGGGAGGAGAGACCCAGTACTTC; CDR3aa: CASRGGETQYF
abundance: NA; j_gene: TRBJ1-1; d_gene: TRBD1; v_gene: TRBV25-1; CDR3nt: TGTGCCAGCAGTCCGGGACAGGGTTACACTGAAGCCTTCTTT; CDR3aa: CASSPGQGYTEAFF